What follows are 2 T cell receptor beta chains derived from one specimen sequenced in a study of PD-L1 blockade in urothelial cancer. The assay was immunoSEQ multiplex PCR, and TCRdb's table has in-frame clones only and misses some. Counted here are just under 65,000 clones, roughly four fifths occurring once; the ten biggest clones make up over 1.5%. Regarding time point: pretreatment peripheral blood. Material: PBMCs, obtained around atezolizumab (anti-PD-L1) treatment. The receptors derive from a man between 65 and 80 years old with urothelial cancer.

The J gene is TRBJ2-7, the V gene TRBV9; 10 bases agree with TRBD1. Trimming took 4 bases from V and 5 from J; bases not matched to a gene: 12. Germline CDR1 is SGDLS and CDR2 is YYNGEE. The CDR3 has 16 amino acids. This chain's CDR3 is CASSLSPQTGGDEQYF. The CDR3 bases are TGTGCCAGCAGCTTGTCGCCCCAGACAGGGGGCGACGAGCAGTACTTC.

The chain couples TRBV4-3 to TRBJ2-3; D is ambiguous. Trimming stripped 4 bases from V and 1 base from J, with 15 bases between. The CDR3 has 16 amino acids. The germline V gene has CDR1 LGHNA and CDR2 YSLEER. In DNA, the CDR3 is TGCGCCAGCAGCCTAGAAGCTTCTCTTCGCACAGATACGCAGTATTTT. It specifies CASSLEASLRTDTQYF.